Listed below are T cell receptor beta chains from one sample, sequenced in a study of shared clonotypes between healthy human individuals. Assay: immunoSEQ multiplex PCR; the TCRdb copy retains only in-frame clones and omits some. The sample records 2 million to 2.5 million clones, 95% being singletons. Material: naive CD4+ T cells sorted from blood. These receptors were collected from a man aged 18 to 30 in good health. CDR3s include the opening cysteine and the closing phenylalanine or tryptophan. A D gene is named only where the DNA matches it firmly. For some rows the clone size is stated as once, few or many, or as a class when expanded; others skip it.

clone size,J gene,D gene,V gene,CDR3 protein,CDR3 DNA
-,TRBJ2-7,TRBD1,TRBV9,CASSAGQGVGYEQYF,TGTGCCAGCAGCGCGGGACAGGGAGTAGGCTACGAGCAGTACTTC
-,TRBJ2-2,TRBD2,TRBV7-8,CASSLSWTSGGLNTGELFF,TGTGCCAGCAGCTTATCGTGGACTAGCGGGGGGCTTAACACCGGGGAGCTGTTTTTT
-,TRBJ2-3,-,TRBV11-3,CASSPPGRRDTQYF,TGTGCCAGCAGCCCTCCAGGTCGGCGAGATACGCAGTATTTT
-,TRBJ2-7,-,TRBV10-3,CAIRVDRPPSYEQYF,TGTGCCATCAGGGTAGACAGGCCGCCCTCCTACGAGCAGTACTTC
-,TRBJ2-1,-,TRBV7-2,CASSLGAINEQFF,TGTGCCAGCAGCTTAGGCGCTATCAATGAGCAGTTCTTC
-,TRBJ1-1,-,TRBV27,CASSLHRYTEAFF,TGTGCCAGCAGTTTACACAGATACACTGAAGCTTTCTTT
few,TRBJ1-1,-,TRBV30,CAWSVVSGFEAFF,TGTGCCTGGAGTGTAGTTTCCGGGTTTGAAGCTTTCTTT
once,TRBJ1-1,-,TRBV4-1,CASRLTSGGVNTEAFF,TGCGCCAGCAGGTTAACATCCGGGGGCGTGAACACTGAAGCTTTCTTT
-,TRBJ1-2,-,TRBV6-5,CASSYHRDYGYTF,TGTGCCAGCAGTTACCACAGGGACTATGGCTACACCTTC
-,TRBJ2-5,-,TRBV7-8,CASSLGGRRYQETQYF,TGTGCCAGCAGTTTAGGTGGGAGGAGGTACCAAGAGACCCAGTACTTC
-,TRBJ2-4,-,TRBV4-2,CASSHEPGSSIAKNIQYF,TGTGCCAGCAGCCACGAACCCGGCAGTTCGATAGCCAAAAACATTCAGTACTTC
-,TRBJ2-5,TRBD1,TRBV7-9,CASSTRGGSETQYF,TGTGCCAGCAGCACAAGAGGGGGCTCAGAGACCCAGTACTTC
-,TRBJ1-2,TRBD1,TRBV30,CAWSRMMTGTGGEGNYGYTF,TGTGCCTGGAGCCGCATGATGACCGGGACAGGGGGCGAGGGTAACTATGGCTACACCTTC
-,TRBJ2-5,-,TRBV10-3,CAISDPGRGQETQYF,TGTGCCATCAGTGATCCAGGGAGGGGGCAAGAGACCCAGTACTTC
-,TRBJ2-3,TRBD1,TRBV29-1,CSASRGPIVTDTQYF,TGCAGCGCCTCGAGGGGGCCAATAGTAACAGATACGCAGTATTTT
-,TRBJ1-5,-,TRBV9,CASSAGPRVEGQPQHF,TGTGCCAGCAGCGCCGGACCCAGGGTAGAGGGACAGCCCCAGCATTTT
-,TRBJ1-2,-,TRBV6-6,CASSWGSGYTF,TGTGCCAGCAGTTGGGGTAGCGGCTACACCTTC
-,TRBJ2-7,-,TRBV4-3,CASSQETGLGSGTPMGTYEQYF,TGCGCCAGCAGCCAAGAAACCGGACTGGGTAGCGGAACCCCCATGGGAACCTACGAGCAGTACTTC
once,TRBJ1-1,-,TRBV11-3,CASSLATNTEAFF,TGTGCCAGCAGCTTAGCGACTAACACTGAAGCTTTCTTT
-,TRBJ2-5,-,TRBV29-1,CSSSGGSTQETQYF,TGCAGCTCCTCCGGAGGTTCCACCCAAGAGACCCAGTACTTC
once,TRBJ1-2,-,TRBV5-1,CASSLDTNYGYTF,TGCGCCAGCAGCTTGGACACCAACTATGGCTACACCTTC
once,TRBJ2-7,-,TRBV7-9,CASSRTVPYEQYF,TGTGCCAGCAGCAGGACAGTTCCCTACGAGCAGTACTTC
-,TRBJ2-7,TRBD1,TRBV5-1,CASRSGTGSYEQYF,TGCGCCAGCCGATCCGGGACAGGGTCCTACGAGCAGTACTTC
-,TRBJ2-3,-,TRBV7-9,CASSLAKAVTDTQYF,TGTGCCAGCAGCTTAGCGAAGGCGGTAACAGATACGCAGTATTTT
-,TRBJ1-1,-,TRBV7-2,CASSLEGTRGNTEAFF,TGTGCCAGCAGCTTGGAAGGGACGAGGGGGAACACTGAAGCTTTCTTT
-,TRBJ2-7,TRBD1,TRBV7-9,CASSLAWGTGGVYEQYF,TGTGCCAGCAGCTTAGCCTGGGGGACAGGGGGCGTGTACGAGCAGTACTTC
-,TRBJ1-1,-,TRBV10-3,CAISGQANTEAFF,TGTGCCATCAGTGGACAGGCCAACACTGAAGCTTTCTTT
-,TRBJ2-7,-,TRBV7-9,CASSLVAGAYEQYF,TGTGCCAGCAGCTTAGTCGCAGGGGCCTACGAGCAGTACTTC
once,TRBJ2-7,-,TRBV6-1,CASSEALIGEQYF,TGTGCCAGCAGTGAAGCCTTAATTGGCGAGCAGTACTTC
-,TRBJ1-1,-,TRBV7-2,CASSLSGGLIEAFF,TGTGCCAGCAGCTTGTCGGGGGGACTAATTGAAGCTTTCTTT
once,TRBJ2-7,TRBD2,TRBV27,CASSFMTGGPYEQYF,TGTGCCAGCAGTTTTATGACGGGAGGGCCGTACGAGCAGTACTTC
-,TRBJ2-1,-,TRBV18,CASSPPMNEQFF,TGTGCCAGCTCACCACCGATGAATGAGCAGTTCTTC